This T cell receptor (beta chain) appears in the sequencing data of a study of blood T cell repertoires in COVID-19. Only in-frame clones appear in the TCRdb table, and some are missing; sequencing was by immunoSEQ multiplex PCR. Of around 390,000 clones listed, roughly 89% are singletons. Trimming stripped 4 bases from V and 1 base from J, with 17 bases between. This CDR3 has 17 residues. CDR1 and CDR2 from the germline V gene are KGHSH and LQKENI. The chain carries TRBV18 and TRBJ2-1; the D gene is possibly TRBD2 (6 bases). The sample consisted of PBMCs or T cells enriched from blood (not recorded which). The TCR sequence derives from a woman aged 50 to 65 who had recovered from COVID-19. CDR3 DNA sequence: TGTGCCAGCTCACTTAACATACCGGGACTTTCCTACAATGAGCAGTTCTTC. It translates to CASSLNIPGLSYNEQFF.